This T cell receptor (beta chain) is from a study of a mutant IDH1 vaccine in newly diagnosed glioma. In the case of this clone: As yet, its antigen is unknown.

Generated by immunoSEQ multiplex PCR, the TCRdb table keeps only in-frame clones and is missing some. Among tens of thousands of clones listed, about four fifths were seen once. The CDR3 is 12 amino acids. V lost 2 bases and J lost 3, with 4 bases in between. The germline V gene has CDR1 KGHSH and CDR2 LQKENI. Time point defined: week 47, end of study. The vaccine gave 300 ug of a 20-mer mutant IDH1 peptide subcutaneously per dose. The genes are TRBV18 and TRBJ2-5; D unclear. This sequence was found in a woman aged 25 to 39 with glioma. Some clones in this sample may be carry-over from other donors' samples. Material: PBMCs, obtained from a glioma patient whose treatment included an IDH1 peptide vaccine. CDR3 nucleotide sequence: TGTGCCAGCTCACCAGGGGAAGAGACCCAGTACTTC. The encoded protein is CASSPGEETQYF.